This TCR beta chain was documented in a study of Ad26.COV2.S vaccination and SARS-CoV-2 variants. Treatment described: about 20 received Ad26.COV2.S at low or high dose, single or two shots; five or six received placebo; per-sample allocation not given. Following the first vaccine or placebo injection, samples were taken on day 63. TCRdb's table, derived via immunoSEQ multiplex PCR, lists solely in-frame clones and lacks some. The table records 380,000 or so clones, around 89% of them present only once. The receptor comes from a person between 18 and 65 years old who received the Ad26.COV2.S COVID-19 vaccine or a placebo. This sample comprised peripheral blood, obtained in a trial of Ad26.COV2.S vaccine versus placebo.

CDR3 in amino acids: CASSGTGSLTGELFF. The CDR3 bases are TGTGCCAGCTCAGGGACAGGGTCCCTCACCGGGGAGCTGTTTTTT. The chain links TRBV18 to TRBJ2-2; 9 nucleotides match TRBD1. CDR1 and CDR2 (germline): KGHSH, LQKENI. V was clipped by 5 bases and J by 4 bases; unmatched bases: 5. The CDR3 loop spans 15 amino acids. Full variable domain (remainder filled in from reference TRBV18 and TRBJ2-2): NAGVMQNPRHLVRRRGQEARLRCSPMKGHSHVYWYRQLPEEGLKFMVYLQKENIIDESGMPKERFSAEFPKEGPSILRIQQVVRGDSAAYFCASSGTGSLTGELFFGEGSRLTVL.